This TCR beta chain was captured by sequencing in a study of T-cell reconstitution after alpha-beta-depleted transplantation in children. The length of the CDR3 is 15 residues. V was pared by 0 bases and J by 4 bases, with 9 bases between. Germline V gene lookup returns CDR1 MGHDK and CDR2 SYGVNS. Unique molecular identifiers were used in preparing the TCRbeta library. Each CDR3 protein is one row after TCRdb ran MiXCR on the PCR reads. Of approximately 200,000 distinct CDR3 sequences in the sample, 13% to 15% were seen once. This clonotype was seen repeatedly, ten times or more. This receptor was identified in a human donor who donated a stem cell graft to a child with acute lymphoblastic leukemia. This chain joins TRBV25-1 and TRBJ2-2; no clear D. The sequences come from PBMCs from the stem cell graft donor, collected from the stem cell graft. CDR3 DNA sequence: TGTGCCAGCAGTGAATATCCAGAGACCACCGGGGAGCTGTTTTTT. It translates to CASSEYPETTGELFF.